Listed here are 20 T cell receptor beta chains from one sample, sequenced in a study of blood T cell repertoires in COVID-19. Method: immunoSEQ multiplex PCR; TCRdb's copy keeps in-frame clones and lacks some. The table lists fewer than 450,000 clones, about 90% of them singletons. Material for sequencing was peripheral blood. These receptors came from an older woman with COVID-19, enrolled during active disease.

This sequence joins TRBV9 and TRBJ1-4; TRBD1 aligns across 9 bases. CDR3 length: 15 amino acids. J lost 6 bases, V lost 2 bases, and 5 bases had no gene match. Per germline, CDR1 SGDLS and CDR2 YYNGEE. CDR3 DNA: TGTGCCAGCAGCGTCGACGGGACAGGGTATGAAAAACTGTTTTTT. It translates to CASSVDGTGYEKLFF.

V is TRBV7-2 and J is TRBJ2-3; maybe TRBD1 (5 bases). This CDR3 is 14 amino acids long. With 7 bases removed from V and 0 bases from J, the gap between germline ends came to 11 bases. The germline gives CDR1 SGHTA, CDR2 FQGNSA. In DNA form, the CDR3 reads TGTGCCAGCAAAAGGGGAACTAGCACAGATACGCAGTATTTT. Its protein product is CASKRGTSTDTQYF.

The chain is built from TRBV3-1 (or the pseudogene TRBV3-2) and TRBJ2-3; 8 bases are shared with TRBD2. Looked up from germline, CDR1 is LGHDT and CDR2 is YNNKEL (reference sequence). The CDR3 spans 16 residues. V lost 0 bases, J lost 5 bases, and 7 bases stayed unmatched. The CDR3 region is CASSQDYGGALDTQYF. The CDR3 DNA reads as TGTGCCAGCAGCCAAGATTACGGGGGGGCCCTAGATACGCAGTATTTT.

This clone was picked up a small number of times. The chain is built from TRBV6-5 and TRBJ1-1; TRBD1 matches 8 bases. CDR3 length: 13 residues. From germline, CDR1 is MNHEY and CDR2 SVGAGI. The J segment lost 5 bases and the V segment lost 9 bases, leaving 8 bases of the junction unmatched. The CDR3 sequence is CASSDRERTEAFF. CDR3 nucleotides: TGTGCCAGTTCGGACAGGGAAAGAACTGAAGCTTTCTTT.

The gene calls are TRBV9 and TRBJ2-7; TRBD1 matches at 9 bases. This CDR3 is built from 15 residues. V trimming: 3 bases; J trimming: 3 bases; junction bases outside the gene matches: 7. Germline CDR1 is SGDLS and CDR2 is YYNGEE. CDR3 sequence: CASSAYRDRDYEQYF. The DNA of the CDR3 is TGTGCCAGCAGCGCATACCGGGACAGGGACTACGAGCAGTACTTC.

The chain couples TRBV5-1 to TRBJ1-1; D ambiguous. From germline, CDR1 is SGHRS and CDR2 YFSETQ. The CDR3 is 14 residues long. V lost 5 bases, J lost 1 base, and 12 bases lay in between. The CDR3 reads CASRIRGENTEAFF. DNA of the CDR3: TGCGCCAGCAGAATTAGAGGAGAGAACACTGAAGCTTTCTTT.

V and J are TRBV6-5 and TRBJ2-3, with a tentative D call TRBD2 (6 bases). Trimming took 6 bases from V and 4 from J, leaving 14 bases between them. The CDR3 is 14 amino acids. Per the germline V gene, CDR1 is MNHEY and CDR2 is SVGAGI. The DNA of the CDR3 is TGTGCCAGCAGGAGGGTGGAGGGAGCAGATACGCAGTATTTT. It encodes CASRRVEGADTQYF.

The count of this clone is one. The rearrangement links TRBV7-2 to TRBJ2-1; the D is unclear. V lost 2 bases to trimming and J lost 8 bases, with 10 bases between them. The CDR3 spans 13 residues. Germline values: CDR1 SGHTA, CDR2 FQGNSA. CDR3 sequence (DNA): TGTGCCAGCAGCTTACTCGCGAGCGATGAGCAGTTCTTC. It codes for CASSLLASDEQFF. Together with reference TRBV7-2 and TRBJ2-1, the CDR3 gives the full variable domain: GAGVSQSPSNKVTEKGKDVELRCDPISGHTALYWYRQSLGQGLEFLIYFQGNSAPDKSGLPSDRFSAERTGGSVSTLTIQRTQQEDSAVYLCASSLLASDEQFFGPGTRLTVL.

This chain joins TRBV9 and TRBJ1-1; D uncertain. V gave up 4 bases and J gave up 3 bases, with 10 bases separating them. This CDR3 is 13 amino acids long. Germline CDR1 SGDLS, CDR2 YYNGEE. The CDR3 loop is CASSPSRDTEAFF. The CDR3 DNA reads TGTGCCAGCAGCCCCAGTCGGGACACTGAAGCTTTCTTT.

This clone appeared many times. This chain connects TRBV4-2 to TRBJ1-5; 7 nucleotides line up with TRBD1. V dropped 1 base and J dropped 6; count of bases not matched to a gene: 6. The length of the CDR3 is 15 residues. Germline V gene data show CDR1 as LGHNA and CDR2 as YNFKEQ. The CDR3 DNA sequence: TGTGCCAGCAGCCAAGGTCCGACAGGGATTCAGCCCCAGCATTTT. Protein sequence: CASSQGPTGIQPQHF.

The chain carries TRBV7-8 and TRBJ1-1; D not resolved. The CDR3 runs 16 residues. Germline V CDR1 and CDR2: SGHVS, FQNEAQ. V lost 1 base and J 2 bases, leaving 14 bases between the germline ends. The DNA for the CDR3 is TGTGCCAGCAGCTTAGGGAGGGTTCCGGGTAACACTGAAGCTTTCTTT. Its translation is CASSLGRVPGNTEAFF.

The chain couples TRBV12-5 to TRBJ2-4; 12 bases agree with TRBD2. The V and J ends lost 6 bases and 7 bases, in that order; junction bases with no gene match: 13. CDR3 size: 17 residues. Germline CDR1 and CDR2: LGHNT and FRNRAP. In DNA, the CDR3 is TGTGCTAGTGGCCCCGAACCCGGTCTAGCGGGGGGGAACATTCAGTACTTC. Translated: CASGPEPGLAGGNIQYF.

The chain recombines TRBV29-1 with TRBJ1-4, with 10 bases aligning to TRBD1. The germline V gene encodes CDR1 SQVTM and CDR2 ANQGSEA. The length of the CDR3 is 14 residues. The V segment lost 4 bases and the J segment 5 bases; nucleotides outside the gene matches: 4. CDR3 bases: TGCAGCGTTGCCCGGACAGGGGGGAATGAAAAACTGTTTTTT. It yields the protein CSVARTGGNEKLFF.

The chain recombines TRBV5-8 with TRBJ1-3; no firm D call. Germline V gene lookup returns CDR1 SGHTS and CDR2 YDEGEE. The germline V and J ends were trimmed by 4 bases and 0 bases, with 17 bases remaining between them. The CDR3 extends over 17 amino acids. The CDR3, as DNA: TGTGCCAGCAGCCTGAGCTACCATACAGTCTCTGGAAACACCATATATTTT. As protein: CASSLSYHTVSGNTIYF.

The chain couples TRBV27 to TRBJ2-1; D uncertain. The ends were cut back, 8 bases at V and 5 bases at J, with 19 bases in the middle. CDR1 is MNHEY and CDR2 is SMNVEV in the germline V gene (reference sequence). There are 15 residues in the CDR3. CDR3 sequence: CASRPTSAYNNEQFF. The CDR3, as DNA: TGTGCCAGCCGCCCTACGAGCGCTTACAACAATGAGCAGTTCTTC.

The chain has TRBV28 and TRBJ2-5, with 11 bases matching TRBD1. This CDR3 has 15 residues. Germline CDR1 is MDHEN and CDR2 is SYDVKM. The trim removed 3 bases at V and 5 bases at J, leaving 5 bases unmatched. The CDR3 region has the DNA TGTGCCAGCAGTTTTAGGGACAGGGGGTTGGAGACCCAGTACTTC. It yields the protein CASSFRDRGLETQYF. Full variable domain (outside the CDR3, taken from reference TRBV28 and TRBJ2-5): DVKVTQSSRYLVKRTGEKVFLECVQDMDHENMFWYRQDPGLGLRLIYFSYDVKMKEKGDIPEGYSVSREKKERFSLILESASTNQTSMYLCASSFRDRGLETQYFGPGTRLLVL.

The chain has TRBV3-1 (or the pseudogene TRBV3-2) and TRBJ2-7; 9 bases are shared with TRBD1. The CDR3 is 16 residues long. The V gene's germline CDR1 is LGHDT and CDR2 YNNKEL (reference sequence). V lost 0 bases to trimming and J lost 5 bases; unmatched junction nucleotides: 8. CDR3 sequence (DNA): TGTGCCAGCAGCCAAGATTTAAGGGACAGGGAGGACGAGCAGTACTTC. Its translation is CASSQDLRDREDEQYF.

A word on this clone: Other DNA sequences from this sample encode an identical CDR3 as well. The chain has TRBV5-1 and TRBJ1-3; D not certain. The germline CDR1 and CDR2 sequences are SGHRS and YFSETQ. The CDR3 consists of 14 residues. Deletions cut 0 bases from V and 0 bases from J, with 4 bases between. For the CDR3, the DNA is TGCGCCAGCAGCTTGGGTAGCTCTGGAAACACCATATATTTT. Protein product: CASSLGSSGNTIYF.

The chain uses TRBV30 and TRBJ2-3; a weak D match, TRBD1 (7 bases). The germline V gene has CDR1 GTSNPN and CDR2 SVGIG (reference sequence). The V and J ends lost 5 bases and 0 bases respectively, with 9 bases between them. The CDR3 sequence is 13 residues long. CDR3 sequence: CAWQGGSTDTQYF. CDR3 DNA: TGTGCCTGGCAGGGGGGAAGCACAGATACGCAGTATTTT.

The rearrangement joins TRBV27 to TRBJ2-1; 7 bases line up with TRBD1. Looked up from germline, CDR1 is MNHEY and CDR2 is SMNVEV (reference sequence). After removal of 6 bases from V and 8 bases from J, the junction contained 7 bases not matched to a gene. The CDR3 length is 13 residues. The CDR3 DNA is TGTGCCAGCAGCTACAGGGGTATCGATGAGCAGTTCTTC. It encodes CASSYRGIDEQFF.